These T cell receptor beta chains were read from a single sample in a study of T-cell reconstitution after alpha-beta-depleted transplantation in children. Each CDR3 protein gets one entry after TCRdb re-called the PCR reads with MiXCR. The sample carries approximately 400,000 distinct CDR3 sequences, 15% to 20% recorded once. Sequencing used PBMCs, mostly from graft donor cells, obtained 360 days after TCRalphabeta/CD19-depleted stem cell transplant. These receptors all stem from a boy under two years old who had a stem cell transplant for Wiskott-Aldrich syndrome, so the T cells may come from the graft donor. Both conserved end residues are part of each CDR3. D genes are given only for firm matches. Clone size is shown for a subset of rows, as once, few, many or a class of expanded clone.

v_call	clone_size	d_call	j_call	cdr3_nt	cdr3_aa
TRBV5-1	-	-	TRBJ2-7	TGCGCCAGCAGCTTGAGTTGGTATGGTTCCTACGAGCAGTACTTC	CASSLSWYGSYEQYF
TRBV20-1	-	TRBD1	TRBJ2-5	TGCAGTGCTAGTGTCGACAGGGGACGGACAGAGACCCAGTACTTC	CSASVDRGRTETQYF
TRBV10-3	-	TRBD1	TRBJ2-2	TGTGCCGTCGGGGACAGGGACGGGGAGCTGTTTTTT	CAVGDRDGELFF
TRBV15	-	-	TRBJ2-7	TGTGCCACCAGCAGAGAAAAACTATCCTACGAGCAGTACTTC	CATSREKLSYEQYF
TRBV4-3	few	-	TRBJ2-7	TGCGCCAGCAGCCAAGAAATCGACGTCCCCTACGAGCAGTACTTC	CASSQEIDVPYEQYF
TRBV6-1	-	TRBD2	TRBJ2-5	TGTGCCAGCAGTCCCGGACTAGTGAGGGGAGAGACCCAGTACTTC	CASSPGLVRGETQYF
TRBV7-9	once	-	TRBJ2-3	TGTGCCAGCAGCTTAGGGAGTACGCAGTATTTT	CASSLGSTQYF
TRBV20-1	few	TRBD2	TRBJ2-1	TGCAGTGCTAGGTCGGGGGGGCTGTACAATGAGCAGTTCTTC	CSARSGGLYNEQFF
TRBV5-1	few	TRBD2	TRBJ2-1	TGCGCCAGCAGCTTGGCCAGACTAGCGGGGGGGCCTGGCTCCTACAATGAGCAGTTCTTC	CASSLARLAGGPGSYNEQFF
TRBV27	-	-	TRBJ2-3	TGTGCCTCCGCAATCCACCGCACAGATACGCAGTATTTT	CASAIHRTDTQYF
TRBV12-3/TRBV12-4	many	-	TRBJ1-1	TGTGCCAGCAGTTTGATCCTGAACACTGAAGCTTTCTTT	CASSLILNTEAFF
TRBV11-2	many	TRBD1	TRBJ2-2	TGTGCCAGCAGCTTTTTACAGGGGGGAACCGGGGAGCTGTTTTTT	CASSFLQGGTGELFF
TRBV29-1	-	-	TRBJ2-2	TGCAGCGTTGTCCTCTTCTGGGGGTCGGGGGAGCTGTTTTTT	CSVVLFWGSGELFF
TRBV20-1	-	TRBD1	TRBJ1-2	TGCAGTGCTAGGGTCCTGACAGGGGGCGGAGGCTACACCTTC	CSARVLTGGGGYTF
TRBV6-1	-	-	TRBJ2-6	TGTGCCAGCAGCGGGAACAGGGTTTCTGGGGCCAACGTCCTGACTTTC	CASSGNRVSGANVLTF
TRBV12-3/TRBV12-4	-	-	TRBJ2-5	TGTGCCAGCAGACTCACAGGGACGGGGGAGACCCAGTACTTC	CASRLTGTGETQYF
TRBV2	-	-	TRBJ1-1	TGTGCCAGCAGGGAACAGGGAGAGAACACTGAAGCTTTCTTT	CASREQGENTEAFF
TRBV5-6	few	TRBD1	TRBJ2-7	TGTGCCAGCAGCTTCACCATCGGGACAGGGCCCTACGAGCAGTACTTC	CASSFTIGTGPYEQYF
TRBV6-5	few	TRBD1	TRBJ2-7	TGTGCCAGCAGTTACCCGGGACAGGGAAGGGAGCAGTACTTC	CASSYPGQGREQYF
TRBV5-1	few	-	TRBJ1-1	TGCGCCAGCAGCCCGGGCCTCATCAACACTGAAGCTTTCTTT	CASSPGLINTEAFF
TRBV29-1	few	TRBD1	TRBJ1-1	TGCAGCGCCGCACCCCGGGACAGGGTGTCGCGGAACACTGAAGCTTTCTTT	CSAAPRDRVSRNTEAFF
TRBV5-1	few	TRBD1	TRBJ2-7	TGCGCCAGCAGCTTGGACCGGGACAGGGGCTACGAGCAGTACTTC	CASSLDRDRGYEQYF
TRBV28	few	-	TRBJ2-5	TGTGCCAGCAGTTTATGGTCACAAGTCGTGCGCGGGACCCAGTACTTC	CASSLWSQVVRGTQYF
TRBV28	few	TRBD1	TRBJ2-7	TGTGCCAGCAGCCGAGGACAGGGTCCCTTCCTAATCCGGGTTACCTACGAGCAGTACTTC	CASSRGQGPFLIRVTYEQYF
TRBV20-1	-	-	TRBJ2-5	TGCAGTGCTAAGGGGGGATTAAACAAAGAGACCCAGTACTTC	CSAKGGLNKETQYF
TRBV19	few	TRBD1	TRBJ2-3	TGTGCCAGTACTAGGACAGGATACACAGATACGCAGTATTTT	CASTRTGYTDTQYF
TRBV20-1	few	-	TRBJ2-7	TGCAGTGCTAGAGAGATCGGCGGACCTTACGAGCAGTACTTC	CSAREIGGPYEQYF
TRBV10-3	many	TRBD1	TRBJ2-1	TGTGCCATCAGTGAGTTGGGACAGGTCAATGAGCAGTTCTTC	CAISELGQVNEQFF
TRBV12-3/TRBV12-4	-	-	TRBJ2-4	TGTGCCAGCAGTTTAGCGGGAGTCGGCCCGACATTTCTAGACTTC	CASSLAGVGPTFLDF
TRBV12-3/TRBV12-4	few	TRBD2	TRBJ2-1	TGTGCCAGCACTCGGGAGGGCCGCAATGAGCAGTTCTTC	CASTREGRNEQFF
TRBV24-1	few	-	TRBJ2-1	TGTGCCACCAGTGATGTCTATACCGGGGCCAGTTTCTACAATGAGCAGTTCTTC	CATSDVYTGASFYNEQFF
TRBV10-2	-	TRBD2	TRBJ2-1	TGCGCCACAGCTTGGACTAGCGGGAGGGCCGTTAACAATGAGCAGTTCTTC	CATAWTSGRAVNNEQFF
TRBV7-2	few	TRBD2	TRBJ2-3	TGTGCCAGCACCATAGCGGGTAAAGGTACAGATACGCAGTATTTT	CASTIAGKGTDTQYF
TRBV10-3	many	-	TRBJ1-2	TGTGCCACCGGGACGGAGCCTCCTAACTATGGCTACACCTTC	CATGTEPPNYGYTF
TRBV12-3/TRBV12-4	few	-	TRBJ2-4	TGTGCCACCAGCAGACGGGAGGCCAAAAACATTCAGTACTTC	CATSRREAKNIQYF
TRBV5-1	few	-	TRBJ2-5	TGCGCCAGCAGCTTGGTTCCCAGCTACCAAGAGACCCAGTACTTC	CASSLVPSYQETQYF
TRBV29-1	few	TRBD2	TRBJ2-1	TGCAGCACTTTCGGGACTAGCGGGAGGGCCCAAACCTACAATGAGCAGTTCTTC	CSTFGTSGRAQTYNEQFF
TRBV5-1	-	TRBD1	TRBJ1-5	TGCGCCAGCAGCGCGGGACAGCTGAATCAGCCCCAGCATTTT	CASSAGQLNQPQHF